This T cell receptor beta chain was recovered during a study of beta chain features in type 1 diabetes. This clone occurred many times. Expressed TCRB transcripts got sequenced, as all isolated RNA was reverse transcribed. The method was immunoSEQ multiplex PCR; TCRdb's version includes in-frame clones alone and lacks a portion of them. The repertoire holds hundreds of thousands of clones, with about a sixth as singletons. V was shortened by 0 bases and J by 5 bases, with 5 bases between the two germline ends. This CDR3 spans 13 amino acids. Germline lookup yields CDR1 ENHRY and CDR2 SYGVKD. V gene TRBV10-3 combines with J gene TRBJ2-4; no reliable D call. What was sequenced was naive CD4+ T cells from blood. The TCR comes from a woman aged 18 to 35 in good health. As DNA, the CDR3 is TGTGCCATCAGTGAGTCGGTCGAAAACATTCAGTACTTC. It yields the protein CAISESVENIQYF.